These T cell receptor beta chains were read from a single sample in a study of shared clonotypes between healthy human individuals. The method was immunoSEQ multiplex PCR; TCRdb's version includes in-frame clones alone and lacks a portion of them. The sample lists about 1.4 million clones, approximately 96% occurring once. Material for sequencing was naive CD4+ T cells sorted from blood. Receptors were obtained from a man under 40 in good health. The CDR3 runs from the conserved cysteine through the conserved F or W. D genes are given only for firm matches.

v_call	cdr3_length	d_call	j_call	cdr3_aa	cdr3_nt
TRBV2	12	.	TRBJ1-5	CASRGSNQPQHF	TGTGCCAGCAGGGGTAGCAATCAGCCCCAGCATTTT
TRBV18	15	.	TRBJ2-2	CASSPTGADTGELFF	TGTGCCAGCTCACCAACGGGGGCAGACACCGGGGAGCTGTTTTTT
TRBV4-2	13	.	TRBJ2-5	CASSQDYRETQYF	TGTGCCAGCAGCCAAGACTACCGAGAGACCCAGTACTTC
TRBV7-8	16	.	TRBJ1-5	CASSNRVGPTSQPQHF	TGTGCCAGCAGCAATAGAGTAGGTCCAACGAGTCAGCCCCAGCATTTT
TRBV18	15	TRBD1	TRBJ2-5	CASSPPVDRGETQYF	TGTGCCAGCTCACCACCGGTGGACAGGGGAGAGACCCAGTACTTC
TRBV10-3	14	.	TRBJ1-3	CAISEIAAGNTIYF	TGTGCCATCAGTGAGATTGCAGCTGGAAACACCATATATTTT
TRBV28	12	.	TRBJ2-1	CASSLVLGEQFF	TGTGCCAGCAGTTTGGTCCTGGGTGAGCAGTTCTTC
TRBV5-1	15	TRBD1	TRBJ1-4	CASSLFQGAGEKLFF	TGCGCCAGCAGCTTGTTTCAGGGGGCTGGGGAAAAACTGTTTTTT
TRBV28	12	TRBD2	TRBJ2-1	CANSGLAGPQFF	TGTGCCAACTCGGGACTAGCGGGGCCGCAGTTCTTC
TRBV12-5	16	TRBD1	TRBJ2-2	CASGSSGQSNTGELFF	TGTGCTAGTGGTTCGTCGGGACAGTCGAACACCGGGGAGCTGTTTTTT
TRBV5-1	15	TRBD2	TRBJ2-1	CASSPPGAGVREQFF	TGCGCCAGCAGCCCCCCTGGGGCGGGAGTACGTGAGCAGTTCTTC
TRBV6-5	15	.	TRBJ2-7	CASSYVRHMAGEQYF	TGTGCCAGCAGTTACGTCCGGCATATGGCTGGCGAGCAGTACTTC
TRBV7-6	15	.	TRBJ2-7	CASSLARDKTYEQYF	TGTGCCAGCAGCTTAGCTCGGGACAAAACCTACGAGCAGTACTTC